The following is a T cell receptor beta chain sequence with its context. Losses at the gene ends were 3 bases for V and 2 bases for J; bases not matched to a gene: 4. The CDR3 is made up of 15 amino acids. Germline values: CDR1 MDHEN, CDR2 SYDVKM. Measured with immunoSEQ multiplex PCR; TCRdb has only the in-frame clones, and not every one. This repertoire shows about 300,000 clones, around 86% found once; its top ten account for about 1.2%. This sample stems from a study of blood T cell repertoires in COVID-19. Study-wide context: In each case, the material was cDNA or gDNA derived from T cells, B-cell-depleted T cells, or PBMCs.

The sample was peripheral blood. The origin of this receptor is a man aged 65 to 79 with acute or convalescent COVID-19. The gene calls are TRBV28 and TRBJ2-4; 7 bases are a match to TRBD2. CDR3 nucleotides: TGTGCCAGCAGTTTGGGGAGGGTATCCAAAAACATTCAGTACTTC. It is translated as CASSLGRVSKNIQYF.